Listed below are T cell receptor beta chains from one sample, sequenced in a study of neoadjuvant nivolumab and ipilimumab in lung cancer. The method was immunoSEQ multiplex PCR; TCRdb's version includes in-frame clones alone and lacks a portion of them. The sample shows roughly 32,000 clones, roughly 90% of them seen only once. The sequenced sample was peripheral blood, obtained after neoadjuvant nivolumab, alone or with ipilimumab, at or shortly before surgery. The source of these receptors is an adult with non-small cell lung cancer. The conserved cysteine and the conserved F or W are not part of the CDR3 here. Clone sizes are given selectively: once, few, many, or a class where the clone is expanded.

V	J	size	length	CDR3
TRBV7-9	TRBJ1-2	NA	12	ASSFSPGSYGYT
TRBV5-4	TRBJ2-7	NA	14	ASSTPSGSFSYEQY
TRBV5-1	TRBJ2-1	NA	12	ASQTSAQYNEQF
TRBV5-1	TRBJ2-3	NA	13	ASSFGGGSTDTQY
TRBV7-9	TRBJ2-5	NA	14	ASSSLGGGGLETQY
TRBV6-1	TRBJ1-5	NA	11	ASNIGGDQPQH
TRBV5-1	TRBJ1-4	NA	13	ASSLGQGRHEKLF
TRBV7-9	TRBJ1-3	NA	13	ASRKTGGIGNTIY
TRBV29-1	TRBJ2-5	few	10	SGYGGQETQY
TRBV5-5	TRBJ1-3	NA	13	ASSFGQSSGNTIY
TRBV5-1	TRBJ2-1	NA	10	ASSFRTEEQF
TRBV15	TRBJ1-4	NA	13	ATSVKTGAYEKLF
TRBV6-1	TRBJ2-5	NA	13	ASRLGHRAQETQY
TRBV6-5	TRBJ2-7	NA	12	ASAWTGASYEQY
TRBV7-2	TRBJ2-7	NA	15	ASSKTGGTVGENEQY
TRBV5-4	TRBJ1-5	NA	11	ASSSDRVVPQH
TRBV7-3	TRBJ2-7	NA	15	ASSSLWGTSRTYEQY
TRBV10-3	TRBJ1-4	NA	12	AISGSGGREKLF
TRBV2	TRBJ2-3	NA	13	ASSGGPSRTDTQY
TRBV7-9	TRBJ2-7	NA	17	ASSPTGRVAGRSSYEQY
TRBV4-1	TRBJ2-5	NA	14	ASSQVPTGFQETQY
TRBV18	TRBJ2-1	NA	14	ASSPTLAGAHNEQF
TRBV10-2	TRBJ1-5	once	12	ASSPGLSNQPQH
TRBV7-6	TRBJ2-5	few	10	ASSLAGETQY
TRBV10-3	TRBJ2-5	NA	12	AISDRTGGETQY
TRBV29-1	TRBJ2-4	NA	10	SVRQAQNIQY
TRBV6-4	TRBJ2-3	NA	13	ASSDGSSGINTQY
TRBV2	TRBJ1-1	NA	9	ASNMNTEAF
TRBV6-1	TRBJ1-1	NA	9	ATHRGTEAF
TRBV7-6	TRBJ2-1	NA	13	ASSKEVDSYNEQF
TRBV6-1	TRBJ2-3	NA	13	ASTLQREYTDTQY
TRBV7-3	TRBJ2-1	NA	11	ASSPRSGNEQF
TRBV6-5	TRBJ2-3	NA	13	ASSNRGVLADTQY
TRBV5-5	TRBJ1-5	once	11	ASSLAGDQPQH
TRBV7-8	TRBJ2-2	few	14	ASSLSRARGAGELF
TRBV5-1	TRBJ2-1	NA	13	ASRRVAGVSGEQF
TRBV6-1	TRBJ1-1	NA	11	ASSGGGNTEAF
TRBV5-1	TRBJ2-2	NA	10	ASRWESGELF
TRBV5-1	TRBJ2-5	NA	14	ASSLGGGSRQETQY